This T cell receptor beta chain appears in the sequencing data of a study of blood T cells in healthy people across ages. A sample-barcoded 5' primer and a J-beta primer mix were used in a second PCR of about 7 to 12 cycles. Each cDNA molecule carried a tag from a template-switch adaptor that contained 12 random nucleotides. TCRdb passed the 5' RACE reads through MiXCR, listing each CDR3 protein once. The sample lists 1.5 million to 1.9 million distinct CDR3 sequences, 40% to 45% seen once, with 4% in the top ten. This CDR3 spans 16 amino acids. The V and J ends lost 0 bases and 3 bases respectively, with 15 bases between them. Germline values: CDR1 SGHKS, CDR2 YYEKEE (reference sequence).

This chain joins TRBV5-5 and TRBJ1-1, with D possibly being TRBD1 (5 bases). The sample was blood. The source is a woman under 30 in good health. For the CDR3, the DNA is TGTGCCAGCAGCTTGGCAGCGGGGCGCCGGGACACTGAAGCTTTCTTT. It specifies CASSLAAGRRDTEAFF.